This T cell receptor beta chain was retrieved from a study of T-cell reconstitution after alpha-beta-depleted transplantation in children. This clonotype was observed a handful of times. A library of TCRbeta sequences, prepared with unique molecular identifiers, was generated. TCRdb fed the PCR reads into MiXCR, producing one record per CDR3 protein. The sample contains hundreds of thousands of distinct CDR3 sequences, 16% of which appear only once. V was pared by 1 base and J by 6 bases, with 9 bases between. The CDR3 covers 12 residues. Looked up from germline, CDR1 is DFQATT and CDR2 is SNEGSKA (reference sequence).

The clonotype originates from a human donor who donated a stem cell graft to a child with acute myeloid leukemia. This specimen consisted of PBMCs from the stem cell graft donor, obtained from the stem cell graft. This chain joins TRBV20-1 and TRBJ1-2; D is ambiguous. The CDR3 DNA reads as TGCAGTGCTAGAGTGGGCACTAATGGCTACACCTTC. Its protein is CSARVGTNGYTF.